This entry is about one T cell receptor beta chain. TCRdb's copy holds only in-frame clones and misses some; the assay was immunoSEQ multiplex PCR. This sample has around 57,000 clones, with around 97% found just once. These data originate in a study of technical replicates of blood from a handful of donors. V lost 2 bases and J lost 6, with 11 bases in between. The CDR3 covers 13 residues. Germline CDR1 is MNHEY and CDR2 is SVGAGI. This sequence originates from a human donor in good health. The sample taken for sequencing was T cells isolated from PBMCs. V gene TRBV6-5 combines with J gene TRBJ2-7; weak D call: TRBD1 (5 bases). The CDR3 region has the DNA TGTGCCAGCAGTTACGGTAGGGGTTCCGAGCAGTACTTC. Encoded protein: CASSYGRGSEQYF.